Given below is one T cell receptor (beta chain) in context. Its binding antigen is unknown. Nothing much larger sits one base from this clone, and base qualities are not available. The source of the sample is a study of early T cells in non-severe SARS-CoV-2 infection (TCRdb year 2021). Regarding the research as a whole: Because TCR sequencing relied on bulk RNA taken from unsorted whole blood, pairing of alpha and beta chains was not possible.

A case-control design nested within a healthcare worker cohort in London, UK, was used, with weekly nasopharyngeal swab PCR tests and blood sampling performed. Between 23 and 31 March 2020, the week of the UK lockdown, healthcare workers were enrolled and then followed up weekly for as long as 16 weeks. Library prep was done by 5' RACE. Reads for this sample came from a NextSeq 500. The TCR library protocol attached unique molecular identifiers to individual cDNA molecules to correct for sequencing error and PCR bias. Both TCR alpha and beta chains were sequenced, and tight co-correlation was observed between alpha and beta sequence abundances in each sample. In the paper's pipeline: V gene, J gene and CDR3 annotation of TCR sequences was performed with Decombinator V4. Expanded TCRs were defined as changing significantly between any two time points under a Poisson model with p below 0.0001. TCR abundances were normalised to the total number of TCRs sequenced per sample and expressed as counts per million. TRAV1-2 paired with TRAJ12, TRAJ20 or TRAJ33 defined MAIT TCRs, while TRAV10 paired with TRAJ18 defined iNKT TCRs. VDJdb, accessed on 1 November 2021, was searched for TCRs annotated for CMV, EBV and SARS-CoV-2, and TCRs annotated for more than one antigen were excluded. TCRdb reran the public reads through fastp at Q25 and MiXCR, keeping productive beta chains. CDR3 protein duplicates are merged, each entry listing the most common genes and DNA. The V and J calls and clone size come from TCRdb's table, not from the authors' own analysis. Recorded for this sample are approximately 58,000 distinct CDR3 sequences; roughly 12% of them occurred a single time. The leading ten clones occupy about 2.4% of the sample.

V and J lose 1 base and 3 bases, and a span of 8 bases separates them. From its cysteine to its phenylalanine, the CDR3 spans 14 amino acids. CDR3 DNA only is kept here, 42 bases in frame from base 1. The germline V gene provides CDR1 SGDLS and CDR2 YYNGEE. General conclusions and limits of the study: Matching against VDJdb was skewed toward anti-spike CD8 responses, likely underestimated virus-specific expansions, and missed private and CD4 specificities.

The sequence links TRBV9 to TRBJ2-1, with a weak D call of TRBD2 (6 bases match). This sequence was found in an adult who was a healthcare worker with PCR-confirmed SARS-CoV-2 infection or an uninfected control (not recorded which). This material consisted of whole blood, taken at baseline. Here is the DNA: TGTGCCAGCAGCGTATTCGGGGGCTACAATGAGCAGTTCTTC. Translated, this is CASSVFGGYNEQFF. With all but the CDR3 taken from the reference TRBV9 and TRBJ2-1 genes, the full variable domain is: DSGVTQTPKHLITATGQRVTLRCSPRSGDLSVYWYQQSLDQGLQFLIQYYNGEERAKGNILERFSAQQFPDLHSELNLSSLELGDSALYFCASSVFGGYNEQFFGPGTRLTVL.